This T cell receptor (beta chain) was recorded in a study of blood T cell repertoires in COVID-19. In the source study's methods: From reference gene primer amplification, estimates of nucleated cell counts were derived. Here immunoSEQ multiplex PCR was the method, and the copy in TCRdb shows in-frame clones only, minus some. V and J calls and clone size are given by that table; D and trimming were obtained from the DNA. The sample has over 200,000 clones; around four fifths are singletons. The V and J ends lost 3 bases and 7 bases, in that order; junction bases with no gene match: 3. This CDR3 comprises 12 residues. The V gene's germline CDR1 is SGDLS and CDR2 YYNGEE.

Sequenced: peripheral blood. V usage is TRBV9 and J usage is TRBJ1-2, with 7 bases that match TRBD1. This receptor was identified in a woman aged 70 to 79 with active or convalescent COVID-19. CDR3 sequence: CASSESGGGYTF. The CDR3 nucleotides are TGTGCCAGCAGCGAATCAGGGGGTGGCTACACCTTC.